This T cell receptor (beta chain) stems from a study of circulating and synovial CD4+ cells in juvenile arthritis. TCRdb's table, derived via immunoSEQ multiplex PCR, lists solely in-frame clones and lacks some. The data contain about 32,000 clones, 90% to 95% of them singletons. The CDR3 is 14 residues long. Germline CDR1 reads SGHRS; CDR2 reads YFSETQ. V was pared by 9 bases and J by 7 bases, with 20 bases between. The sequence was obtained from a human donor with juvenile idiopathic arthritis. The sequencing input was CD4+ T cells from blood. This chain connects TRBV5-1 to TRBJ2-1; possible D gene TRBD2, 6 bases. CDR3 residues: CATESGVGGNEQFF. The CDR3 DNA reads as TGCGCCACCGAGTCGGGGGTTGGCGGGAATGAGCAGTTCTTC.